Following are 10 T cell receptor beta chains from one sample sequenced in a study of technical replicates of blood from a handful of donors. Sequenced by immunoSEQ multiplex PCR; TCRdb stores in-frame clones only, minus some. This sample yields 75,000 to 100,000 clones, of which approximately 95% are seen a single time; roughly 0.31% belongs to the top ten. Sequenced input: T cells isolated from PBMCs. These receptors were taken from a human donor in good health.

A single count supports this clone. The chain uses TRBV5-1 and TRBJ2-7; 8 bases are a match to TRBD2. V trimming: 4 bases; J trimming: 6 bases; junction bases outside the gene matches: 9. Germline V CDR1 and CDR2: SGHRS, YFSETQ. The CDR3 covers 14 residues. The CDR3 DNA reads TGCGCCAGCAGCGAACTAGCGGACACCGGCGAGCAGTACTTC. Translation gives CASSELADTGEQYF.

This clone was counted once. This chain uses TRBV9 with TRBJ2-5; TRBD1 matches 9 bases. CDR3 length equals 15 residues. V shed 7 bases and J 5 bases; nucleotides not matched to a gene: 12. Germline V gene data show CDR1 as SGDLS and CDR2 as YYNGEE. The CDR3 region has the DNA TGTGCCAGCGGGCCGGGGGACAGGGTAGGGGAGACCCAGTACTTC. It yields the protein CASGPGDRVGETQYF.

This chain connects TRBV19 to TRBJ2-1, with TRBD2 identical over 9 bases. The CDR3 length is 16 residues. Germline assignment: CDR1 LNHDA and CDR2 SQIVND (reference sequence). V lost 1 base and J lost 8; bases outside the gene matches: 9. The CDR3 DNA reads TGTGCCAGTAGTATAGTAGCGGGAGAGGGTAACTATGAGCAGTTCTTC. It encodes CASSIVAGEGNYEQFF.

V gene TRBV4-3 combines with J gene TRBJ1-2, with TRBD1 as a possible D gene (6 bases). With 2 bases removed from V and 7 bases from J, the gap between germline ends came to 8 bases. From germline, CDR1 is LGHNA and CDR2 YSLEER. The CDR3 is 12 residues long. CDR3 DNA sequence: TGCGCCAGCAGCCAAAGGGACATTGGCTACACCTTC. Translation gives CASSQRDIGYTF.

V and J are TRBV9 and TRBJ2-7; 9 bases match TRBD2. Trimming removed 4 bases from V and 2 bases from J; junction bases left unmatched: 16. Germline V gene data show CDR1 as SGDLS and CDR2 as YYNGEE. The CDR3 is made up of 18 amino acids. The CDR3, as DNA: TGTGCCAGCAGCCTTAGCGGGAGCTCCTACGAGCGGCCCTACGAGCAGTACTTC. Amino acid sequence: CASSLSGSSYERPYEQYF.

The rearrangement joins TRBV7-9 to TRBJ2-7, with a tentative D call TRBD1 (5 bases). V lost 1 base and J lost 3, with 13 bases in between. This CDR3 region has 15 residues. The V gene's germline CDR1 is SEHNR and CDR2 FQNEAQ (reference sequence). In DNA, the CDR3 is TGTGCCAGCAGCTTAGTGGCAGGGCCATTCTACGAGCAGTACTTC. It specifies CASSLVAGPFYEQYF. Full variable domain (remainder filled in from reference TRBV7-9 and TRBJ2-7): DTGVSQNPRHKITKRGQNVTFRCDPISEHNRLYWYRQTLGQGPEFLTYFQNEAQLEKSRLLSDRFSAERPKGSFSTLEIQRTEQGDSAMYLCASSLVAGPFYEQYFGPGTRLTVT.

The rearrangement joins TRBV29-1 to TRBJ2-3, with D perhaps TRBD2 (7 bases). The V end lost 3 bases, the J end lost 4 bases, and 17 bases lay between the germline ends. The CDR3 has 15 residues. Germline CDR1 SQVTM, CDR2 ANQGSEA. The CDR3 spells CSVEGGRGMADTQYF. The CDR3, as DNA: TGCAGCGTTGAGGGGGGGCGGGGTATGGCAGATACGCAGTATTTT.

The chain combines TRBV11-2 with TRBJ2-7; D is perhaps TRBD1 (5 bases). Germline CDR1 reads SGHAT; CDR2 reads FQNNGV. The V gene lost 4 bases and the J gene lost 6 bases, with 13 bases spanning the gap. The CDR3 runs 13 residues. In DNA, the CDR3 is TGTGCCAGCAGCTGGGGAAGGGGCCGCGAGCAGTACTTC. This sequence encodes CASSWGRGREQYF.

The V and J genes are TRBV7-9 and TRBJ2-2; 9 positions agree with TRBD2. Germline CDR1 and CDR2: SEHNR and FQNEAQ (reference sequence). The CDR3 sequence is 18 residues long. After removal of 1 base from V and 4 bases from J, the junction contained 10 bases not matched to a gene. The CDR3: CASSLGVDPSGVTGELFF. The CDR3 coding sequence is TGTGCCAGCAGCTTAGGAGTAGATCCTAGCGGGGTCACCGGGGAGCTGTTTTTT.

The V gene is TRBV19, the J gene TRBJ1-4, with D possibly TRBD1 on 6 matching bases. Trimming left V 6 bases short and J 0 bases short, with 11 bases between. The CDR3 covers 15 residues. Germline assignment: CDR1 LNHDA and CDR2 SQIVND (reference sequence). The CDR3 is CASRKGGSTNEKLFF. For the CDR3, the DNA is TGTGCCAGTAGGAAAGGGGGTTCAACTAATGAAAAACTGTTTTTT.